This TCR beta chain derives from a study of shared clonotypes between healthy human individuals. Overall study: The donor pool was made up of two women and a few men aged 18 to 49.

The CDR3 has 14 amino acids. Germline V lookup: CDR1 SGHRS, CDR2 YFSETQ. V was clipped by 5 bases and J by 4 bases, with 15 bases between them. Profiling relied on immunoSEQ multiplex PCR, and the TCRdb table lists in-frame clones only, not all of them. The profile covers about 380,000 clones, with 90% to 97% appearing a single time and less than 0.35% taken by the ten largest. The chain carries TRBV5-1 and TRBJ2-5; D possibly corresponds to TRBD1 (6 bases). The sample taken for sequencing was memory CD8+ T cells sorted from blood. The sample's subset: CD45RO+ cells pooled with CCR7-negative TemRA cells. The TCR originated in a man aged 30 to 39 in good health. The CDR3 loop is CASRYEQGRETQYF. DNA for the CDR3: TGCGCCAGCAGATACGAACAGGGTAGAGAGACCCAGTACTTC.